Shown below are 23 T cell receptor beta chains from a single sample sequenced in a study of blood T cell repertoires in COVID-19. Measured with immunoSEQ multiplex PCR; TCRdb has only the in-frame clones, and not every one. The sample lists about 300,000 clones, around 86% seen once, with approximately 4.1% in the top ten. The specimen sequenced was PBMCs or T cells enriched from blood (not recorded which). The receptors stem from a man younger than 45 who had recovered from COVID-19.

J is TRBJ2-1 and V is TRBV11-3; TRBD2 might be the D (6 bases). This CDR3 has 13 amino acids. The germline gives CDR1 SGHNT, CDR2 YENEEA. Trimming pared 4 bases from V and 12 bases from J, leaving 16 bases between. The CDR3 DNA is TGTGCCAGCAGCTCCTCGTGGGGAGGAAGGCAGTTCTTC. Translating it yields CASSSSWGGRQFF.

This chain joins TRBV24-1 and TRBJ2-5, with 8 positions matching TRBD1. The CDR3 runs to 15 residues. The ends lost 6 bases at V and 1 base at J; junction bases unmatched: 6. Germline V CDR1 and CDR2: KGHDR, SFDVKD. The CDR3 protein is CATSQQGAPQETQYF. The CDR3 DNA sequence: TGTGCCACCAGTCAGCAGGGGGCGCCCCAAGAGACCCAGTACTTC.

The V gene is TRBV9, the J gene TRBJ2-1; TRBD1 agrees at 8 bases. Per the germline V gene, CDR1 is SGDLS and CDR2 is YYNGEE. V trimming: 0 bases; J trimming: 7 bases; junction bases outside the gene matches: 9. This CDR3 has 16 residues. The CDR3 nucleotides are TGTGCCAGCAGCGTAGATTCCCGGGACAGGAGAAATGAGCAGTTCTTC. Protein sequence: CASSVDSRDRRNEQFF.

V gene TRBV25-1 combines with J gene TRBJ1-2, with 8 bases aligning to TRBD1. The CDR3 consists of 14 residues. Germline assignment: CDR1 MGHDK and CDR2 SYGVNS. J was trimmed by 7 bases and V by 6 bases; bases with no gene match: 10. CDR3 nucleotides: TGTGCCAGCAGCGAAGACAGGGGAAGGGTTGGCTACACCTTC. Protein product: CASSEDRGRVGYTF.

The chain uses TRBV6-5 and TRBJ1-2; TRBD1 aligns across 7 bases. J gave up 4 bases and V 1 base, and 9 bases lay outside the gene matches. CDR1 and CDR2 (germline): MNHEY, SVGAGI. The CDR3 contains 16 residues. This CDR3 reads CASSYFSGGMVYGYTF. CDR3 DNA: TGTGCCAGCAGTTACTTCTCAGGGGGAATGGTCTATGGCTACACCTTC.

The chain recombines TRBV5-1 with TRBJ2-2, with a weak D call TRBD1 (6 bases). The CDR3 contains 14 residues. Germline lookup yields CDR1 SGHRS and CDR2 YFSETQ. Trimming pared 7 bases from V and 5 bases from J, leaving 15 bases between. The CDR3 region is CASRPGDRTGELFF. The CDR3 nucleotides read TGCGCCAGCCGCCCAGGGGATCGGACCGGGGAGCTGTTTTTT.

This clone was detected once. V is TRBV10-3 and J is TRBJ2-5, with a tentative D call TRBD2 (6 bases). Per germline, CDR1 ENHRY and CDR2 SYGVKD. The CDR3 is 12 amino acids. Trimming took off 6 bases at V and 5 bases at J, with 10 bases between the two ends. CDR3 in amino acids: CAISREAETQYF. The DNA for the CDR3 is TGTGCCATCAGCAGGGAGGCCGAGACCCAGTACTTC.

The chain recombines TRBV10-1 with TRBJ2-1, with TRBD1 as a possible D gene (5 bases). This CDR3 comprises 17 residues. Trimming cost V 0 bases and J 0 bases, with 12 bases left between them. Germline assignment: CDR1 WNHNN and CDR2 SYGVQD (reference sequence). The CDR3 DNA reads as TGCGCCAGCAGTGAGTCGGTACAGGAGACCTCCTACAATGAGCAGTTCTTC. Encoded protein: CASSESVQETSYNEQFF.

This chain uses TRBV10-1 with TRBJ1-5; no reliable D call. Trimming took 4 bases from V and 3 from J, leaving 4 bases between them. The CDR3 contains 12 residues. The germline V gene encodes CDR1 WNHNN and CDR2 SYGVQD (reference sequence). The CDR3: CASSASNQPQHF. The CDR3 DNA sequence: TGCGCCAGCAGTGCATCCAATCAGCCCCAGCATTTT.

The CDR3 reads CASSQGAAGGPNEQFF. CDR3 coding DNA: TGTGCCAGCAGCCAAGGGGCAGCGGGGGGGCCCAATGAGCAGTTCTTC. The chain joins TRBV11-3 to TRBJ2-1; 10 bases are a match to TRBD2. Trimming took 5 bases from V and 6 from J; bases not matched to a gene: 10. The CDR3 runs to 16 residues. Germline values: CDR1 SGHNT, CDR2 YENEEA.

The CDR3 DNA sequence: TGTGCCAGCTCACCCCTGGATGTAAAGCGGGGGGGCCTTAAGGAAGATACGCAGTATTTT. Translated: CASSPLDVKRGGLKEDTQYF. J is TRBJ2-3 and V is TRBV18; 10 nucleotides align to TRBD2. The trim removed 3 bases at V and 5 bases at J, leaving 20 bases unmatched. Germline V gene data show CDR1 as KGHSH and CDR2 as LQKENI. This CDR3 has 20 amino acids.

This clone was counted between two and nine times. This chain uses TRBV5-1 with TRBJ1-6; no definite D call. V was shortened by 2 bases and J by 5 bases, with 8 bases between the two germline ends. The germline V gene encodes CDR1 SGHRS and CDR2 YFSETQ. The CDR3 has 14 residues. The CDR3 is CASSLQWDNSPLHF. CDR3 DNA: TGCGCCAGCAGCTTACAGTGGGATAATTCACCCCTCCACTTT.

The chain joins TRBV5-1 to TRBJ2-1, with a possible D match to TRBD2 (5 bases). Trimming left V 5 bases short and J 9 bases short, with 27 bases between. The CDR3 length is 17 residues. Germline-derived CDR1 and CDR2 are SGHRS and YFSETQ. The CDR3 reads CASSSARGSIARGEQFF. The DNA for the CDR3 is TGCGCCAGCAGTTCCGCCCGGGGTAGTATAGCCCGCGGTGAGCAGTTCTTC.

This sequence joins TRBV19 and TRBJ2-2, with a tentative D call TRBD2 (6 bases). The germline V gene has CDR1 LNHDA and CDR2 SQIVND (reference sequence). The CDR3 sequence is 18 residues long. V was pared by 1 base and J by 6 bases, with 21 bases between. CDR3 region: CASSIGSRGGNPAGELFF. The CDR3 DNA sequence: TGTGCCAGTAGTATAGGGAGTAGGGGCGGGAATCCTGCCGGGGAGCTGTTTTTT.

The J gene is TRBJ1-6, the V gene TRBV11-3; 9 nucleotides line up with TRBD1. Germline V gene lookup returns CDR1 SGHNT and CDR2 YENEEA. Trimming cost V 5 bases and J 9 bases; bases outside gene matches: 14. The length of the CDR3 is 17 residues. The CDR3 region is CASSAEQGALISSPLHF. The CDR3, as DNA: TGTGCCAGCAGCGCAGAACAGGGGGCGCTCATCAGTTCACCCCTCCACTTT.

The chain combines TRBV7-8 with TRBJ2-7; D gene ambiguous. CDR1 and CDR2 from the germline V gene are SGHVS and FQNEAQ. V lost 5 bases to trimming and J lost 3 bases, with 5 bases between them. CDR3 length: 11 amino acids. Here the CDR3 reads CASSPNYEQYF. In DNA form, the CDR3 reads TGTGCCAGCAGCCCAAACTACGAGCAGTACTTC.

V is TRBV5-4 and J is TRBJ2-5, with D possibly being TRBD1 (6 bases). The V end was cut by 5 bases, the J end by 1 base, with 9 bases between. The germline gives CDR1 SGHNT, CDR2 YYREEE (reference sequence). There are 13 residues in the CDR3. Written as DNA, the CDR3 is TGTGCCAGCAGTCGGACAGCCCAAGAGACCCAGTACTTC. Translated: CASSRTAQETQYF.

The genes are TRBV4-2 and TRBJ2-3; D is possibly TRBD1 (5 bases). V lost 10 bases and J lost 1, with 12 bases in between. The CDR3 consists of 13 residues. CDR1 and CDR2 from the germline V gene are LGHNA and YNFKEQ. CDR3 in amino acids: CATQGPGTDTQYF. The CDR3 DNA reads TGTGCCACCCAGGGCCCTGGCACAGATACGCAGTATTTT.

CDR3 nucleotide sequence: TGTGCCAGCAGCCAACGGGGGGCGCGACAAGAGACCCAGTACTTC. Protein: CASSQRGARQETQYF. J is TRBJ2-5 and V is TRBV3-1 (or the pseudogene TRBV3-2); a weak D match, TRBD2 (7 bases). CDR1 LGHDT and CDR2 YNNKEL come from the germline V gene (reference sequence). There are 15 residues in the CDR3. V gave up 2 bases and J gave up 2 bases, with 12 bases separating them.

The chain joins TRBV7-6 to TRBJ2-1, with 9 bases aligning to TRBD2. V shed 7 bases and J 2 bases; nucleotides not matched to a gene: 9. The CDR3 covers 16 residues. Germline V lookup: CDR1 SGHVS, CDR2 FNYEAQ. CDR3 sequence: CASTRSSGGAYNEQFF. CDR3 nucleotide sequence: TGTGCCAGCACCAGGAGTAGCGGGGGCGCCTACAATGAGCAGTTCTTC.

The gene calls are TRBV11-3 and TRBJ2-3; 9 bases align to TRBD1. CDR1 SGHNT and CDR2 YENEEA come from the germline V gene. After removal of 4 bases from V and 3 bases from J, the junction contained 14 bases not matched to a gene. This CDR3 contains 18 residues. The CDR3 nucleotides read TGTGCCAGCAGCTCTGGTGGGGGGGACAGGGCCTGGACAGATACGCAGTATTTT. Amino acid sequence: CASSSGGGDRAWTDTQYF.

This chain uses TRBV7-9 with TRBJ2-5; 11 bases match TRBD2. V lost 5 bases to trimming and J lost 2 bases; unmatched junction nucleotides: 4. CDR1 and CDR2 (germline): SEHNR, FQNEAQ (reference sequence). CDR3 length: 15 residues. CDR3 sequence reads: CASSTVAGGQETQYF. CDR3 nucleotides: TGTGCCAGCAGCACGGTAGCGGGAGGGCAAGAGACCCAGTACTTC.

This clone was found once. V usage is TRBV19 and J usage is TRBJ2-1; 7 bases align to TRBD1. Per the germline V gene, CDR1 is LNHDA and CDR2 is SQIVND (reference sequence). V trimming: 0 bases; J trimming: 4 bases; junction bases outside the gene matches: 9. The CDR3 covers 17 residues. The CDR3 region is CASSIESTGRLYNEQFF. The CDR3 DNA sequence: TGTGCCAGTAGTATAGAGTCGACAGGGAGATTATACAATGAGCAGTTCTTC.